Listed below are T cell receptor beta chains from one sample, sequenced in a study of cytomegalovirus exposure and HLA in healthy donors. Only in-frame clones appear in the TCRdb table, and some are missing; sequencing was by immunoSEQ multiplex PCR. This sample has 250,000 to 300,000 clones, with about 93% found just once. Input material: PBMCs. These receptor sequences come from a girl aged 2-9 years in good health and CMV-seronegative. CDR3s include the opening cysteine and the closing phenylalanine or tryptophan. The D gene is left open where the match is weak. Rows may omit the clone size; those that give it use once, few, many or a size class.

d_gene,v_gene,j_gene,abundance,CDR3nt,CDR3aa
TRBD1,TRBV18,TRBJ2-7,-,TGTGCCAGTTCAGGGACAGATACTTTCTACGAGCAGTACTTC,CASSGTDTFYEQYF
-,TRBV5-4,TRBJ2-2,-,TGTGCCAGCAGCTCCGATTGGGCCCGGAAAAGATACGCCGGGGAGCTGTTTTTT,CASSSDWARKRYAGELFF
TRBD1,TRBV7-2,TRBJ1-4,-,TGTGCCAGCAGCTTAGGACAGGGAGTGCAAAAACTGTTTTTT,CASSLGQGVQKLFF
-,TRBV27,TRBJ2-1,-,TGTGCCAGCACCCAGGGGAGCTCCTACAATGAGCAGTTCTTC,CASTQGSSYNEQFF
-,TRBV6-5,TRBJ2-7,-,TGTGCCAGCAGTTACTCTGCCCAGGGGAACTACGAGCAGTACTTC,CASSYSAQGNYEQYF
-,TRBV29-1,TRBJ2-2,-,TGCAGCGTCGGGGGGAACACCGGGGAGCTGTTTTTT,CSVGGNTGELFF
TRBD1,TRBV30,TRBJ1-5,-,TGTGCCTGTACGCCGGGACAGGCCTCATATCAGCCCCAGCATTTT,CACTPGQASYQPQHF
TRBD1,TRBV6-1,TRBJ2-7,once,TGTGCCAGCAACCAGGGACAGCCCCCCTACGAGCAGTACTTC,CASNQGQPPYEQYF
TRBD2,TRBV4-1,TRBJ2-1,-,TGCGCCAGCAGCCAATCTCTAAGCGGGAGGGCCCATGAGCAGTTCTTC,CASSQSLSGRAHEQFF
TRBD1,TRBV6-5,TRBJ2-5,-,TGTGCCAGCAGGTTCAGGGGGCGTGAGACCCAGTACTTC,CASRFRGRETQYF
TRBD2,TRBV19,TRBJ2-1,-,TGTGCCAGTAGTATAGATGGGGGGGTACCCTACAATGAGCAGTTCTTC,CASSIDGGVPYNEQFF
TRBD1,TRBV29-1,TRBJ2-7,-,TGCAGCGTTGAAAGGACAGGGGGCGACGAGCAGTACTTC,CSVERTGGDEQYF
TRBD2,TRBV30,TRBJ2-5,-,TGTGCCTGGAGTGAAACTAGCGGGGGAGAGACCCAGTACTTC,CAWSETSGGETQYF
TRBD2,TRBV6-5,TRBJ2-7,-,TGTGCCAGCAGTCCCAACGGGGGGTCCTACGAGCAGTACTTC,CASSPNGGSYEQYF
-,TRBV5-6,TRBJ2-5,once,TGTGCCAGCAGGATAGGGGATATGATGGAGACCCAGTACTTC,CASRIGDMMETQYF
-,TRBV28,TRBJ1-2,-,TGTGCCAGCACCTCTACAAGGGCGGGAATTAAGAGCTATGGCTACACCTTC,CASTSTRAGIKSYGYTF
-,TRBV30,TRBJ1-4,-,TGTGCCTGGAGTGTAGGGGGAAAAGAGGAAAAACTGTTTTTT,CAWSVGGKEEKLFF
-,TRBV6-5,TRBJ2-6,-,TGTGCCAGCAGCATCTCTGGGGCCAACGTCCTGACTTTC,CASSISGANVLTF